Listed here are 13 T cell receptor beta chains from one sample, sequenced in a study of beta chain features in type 1 diabetes. The authors reverse transcribed all of the isolated RNA, so sequencing captured expressed TCRB transcripts. TCRdb keeps only in-frame clones here, not all; method: immunoSEQ multiplex PCR. Of about 260,000 clones in the sample, 68% are singletons; the top ten hold about 0.051%. The sequenced material came from naive CD4+ T cells from blood. These receptor sequences come from a man aged 30-40 years in good health.

The J gene is TRBJ2-5, the V gene TRBV4-1; possibly TRBD1 or TRBD2 for D (5 bases each). Germline CDR1 reads MGHRA; CDR2 reads YSYEKL. CDR3 length: 16 amino acids. Trimming removed 0 bases at V and 13 bases at J, with 24 bases between. Here the CDR3 reads CASSQDGIASNGGLYF. The CDR3 DNA is TGCGCCAGCAGCCAAGATGGTATTGCCTCGAATGGGGGATTGTACTTC.

This sequence joins TRBV30 and TRBJ2-1, with 12 bases aligning to TRBD2. The CDR3 covers 13 residues. Per the germline V gene, CDR1 is GTSNPN and CDR2 is SVGIG (reference sequence). Trimming took 2 bases from V and 9 from J; bases not matched to a gene: 2. The CDR3 reads CAWSTTSGGEQFF. The DNA of the CDR3 is TGTGCCTGGAGTACGACTAGCGGGGGTGAGCAGTTCTTC.

This clone was observed a single time. Other DNA sequences within the sample encode an identical CDR3. This chain links TRBV7-2 with TRBJ2-3, with 7 nucleotides matching TRBD2. V dropped 5 bases and J dropped 3; count of bases not matched to a gene: 2. The CDR3 sequence is 13 residues long. Germline lookup yields CDR1 SGHTA and CDR2 FQGNSA. The DNA for the CDR3 is TGTGCCAGCAGCCGGCGGGGGACAGATACGCAGTATTTT. Protein: CASSRRGTDTQYF.

This chain connects TRBV7-9 to TRBJ1-4; 7 bases align to TRBD1. This CDR3 region has 15 residues. Per germline, CDR1 SEHNR and CDR2 FQNEAQ (reference sequence). Trimming cost V 3 bases and J 4 bases; bases outside gene matches: 5. The CDR3 loop reads CASSFEDRDNEKLFF. CDR3 coding DNA: TGTGCCAGCAGCTTCGAAGACAGGGATAATGAAAAACTGTTTTTT.

The gene calls are TRBV7-2 and TRBJ1-6, with TRBD1 as a possible D gene (5 bases). Germline loops: CDR1 SGHTA, CDR2 FQGNSA. This CDR3 has 15 amino acids. V was clipped by 1 base and J by 8 bases, with 12 bases between them. In DNA, the CDR3 is TGTGCCAGCAGCTTAGGGGGGATCGAGTATTCACCCCTCCACTTT. Translating gives CASSLGGIEYSPLHF.

On this clone itself: The same CDR3 arises from other DNA sequences in this sample as well. The CDR3 spells CAWSVGGNSNQPQHF. The CDR3 nucleotides are TGTGCCTGGAGTGTAGGAGGTAATAGCAATCAGCCCCAGCATTTT. The J gene is TRBJ1-5, the V gene TRBV30; D is unresolved. The CDR3 runs to 15 residues. Germline V gives CDR1 GTSNPN, CDR2 SVGIG (reference sequence). V lost 0 bases to trimming and J lost 0 bases, with 9 bases between them. Together with reference TRBV30 and TRBJ1-5, the CDR3 gives the full variable domain: SQTIHQWPATLVQPVGSPLSLECTVEGTSNPNLYWYRQAAGRGLQLLFYSVGIGQISSEVPQNLSASRPQDRQFILSSKKLLLSDSGFYLCAWSVGGNSNQPQHFGDGTRLSIL.

A few counts support this clone. V usage is TRBV30 and J usage is TRBJ2-5; TRBD1 might be the D (6 bases). V lost 5 bases and J 1 base, leaving 11 bases between the germline ends. Germline CDR1 is GTSNPN and CDR2 is SVGIG (reference sequence). The length of the CDR3 is 13 residues. The CDR3 region has the DNA TGTGCCTGGGGACAGAGCGGCCAAGAGACCCAGTACTTC. Its translation: CAWGQSGQETQYF.

To note about this clone: Distinct nucleotide sequences in the sample also encode this CDR3. The chain employs TRBV29-1 and TRBJ1-1, with D tentatively TRBD1 (5 bases). The germline V and J ends were trimmed by 6 bases and 0 bases, with 8 bases remaining between them. CDR1 is SQVTM, CDR2 ANQGSEA, per germline. The CDR3 is made up of 12 amino acids. The CDR3 spells CSVTGLNTEAFF. CDR3 coding DNA: TGCAGCGTCACAGGCTTGAACACTGAAGCTTTCTTT.

The rearrangement joins TRBV9 to TRBJ1-1; D unresolved. Trimming took 6 bases from V and 9 from J, leaving 21 bases between them. Per the germline V gene, CDR1 is SGDLS and CDR2 is YYNGEE. The CDR3 is 14 amino acids. The CDR3 region is CASTRSRVGEKAFF. CDR3 DNA sequence: TGTGCCAGCACCCGTAGTAGGGTCGGAGAAAAAGCTTTCTTT.

The J gene is TRBJ2-1, the V gene TRBV7-9; D not certain. Germline-derived CDR1 and CDR2 are SEHNR and FQNEAQ (reference sequence). V gave up 4 bases and J gave up 0 bases, with 10 bases separating them. The CDR3 contains 15 residues. The CDR3 protein is CASSSQLFSYNEQFF. In DNA form, the CDR3 reads TGTGCCAGCAGCTCTCAGTTATTCTCCTACAATGAGCAGTTCTTC. The full variable domain, rest sourced from reference TRBV7-9 and TRBJ2-1, is DTGVSQNPRHKITKRGQNVTFRCDPISEHNRLYWYRQTLGQGPEFLTYFQNEAQLEKSRLLSDRFSAERPKGSFSTLEIQRTEQGDSAMYLCASSSQLFSYNEQFFGPGTRLTVL.

The V call is TRBV19, the J call TRBJ2-1, with 7 bases aligning to TRBD1. The CDR3 covers 16 residues. V gave up 6 bases and J gave up 0 bases; unmatched junction bases: 8. CDR1 is LNHDA and CDR2 is SQIVND in the germline V gene (reference sequence). In DNA, the CDR3 is TGTGCCAGTAGCCGCGGACAGGCGAGCTCCTACAATGAGCAGTTCTTC. Translating gives CASSRGQASSYNEQFF.

The rearrangement links TRBV7-2 to TRBJ2-3; D gene uncertain. V was trimmed by 4 bases and J by 6 bases, leaving 8 bases between them. The CDR3 is 12 residues long. The V gene's germline CDR1 is SGHTA and CDR2 FQGNSA. The CDR3: CASSSSQDTQYF. CDR3 sequence (DNA): TGTGCCAGCAGCTCAAGCCAGGATACGCAGTATTTT.

V usage is TRBV30 and J usage is TRBJ1-1, with 11 bases matching TRBD1. The CDR3 sequence is 12 residues long. V was clipped by 7 bases and J by 14 bases; unmatched bases: 12. CDR1 GTSNPN and CDR2 SVGIG come from the germline V gene (reference sequence). CDR3 DNA sequence: TGTGCCTTCGACTTTCCGGGACAGGGGGTGTTCTTT. This translates into CAFDFPGQGVFF.